The 29 T cell receptor beta chains below all came from one sample that was sequenced in a study of beta chain features in type 1 diabetes. Findings and limits, study-wide: Among all four CD4+ subsets, Type 1 diabetes patients had TCRB CDR3s that were moderately but significantly shorter.

Every isolated RNA sample was fully reverse transcribed, so sequencing captured expressed TCRB transcripts. Method: immunoSEQ multiplex PCR; TCRdb's copy keeps in-frame clones and lacks some. The table has about 340,000 clones, roughly a tenth seen once; the top ten hold about 1%. Their specific antigens are unknown. The source material was central memory CD4+ T cells from blood. The receptors were gathered from a young man with type 1 diabetes.

The V call is TRBV29-1, the J call TRBJ2-1; perhaps D is TRBD1 or TRBD2 (5 bases each). The germline CDR1 and CDR2 sequences are SQVTM and ANQGSEA. This CDR3 region has 12 residues. Between the trimmed V and J ends, which lost 7 bases and 8 bases, there was a span of 15 bases. In nucleotides, the CDR3 is TGCAGCGCCACCGCCGTGGGGGATGAGCAGTTCTTC. Translating gives CSATAVGDEQFF.

The sample holds a few counts of this clone. The rearrangement links TRBV19 to TRBJ1-2, with D maybe TRBD1 (5 bases). This CDR3 has 13 residues. The V gene's germline CDR1 is LNHDA and CDR2 SQIVND (reference sequence). Trimming pared 4 bases from V and 8 bases from J, leaving 14 bases between. CDR3 nucleotide sequence: TGTGCCAGTAGTAGACTGCAGGGCGGCGGCTACACCTTC. Amino acid sequence: CASSRLQGGGYTF.

The rearrangement uses TRBV5-1 and TRBJ1-5; 7 nucleotides match TRBD1. The CDR3 length is 15 residues. The V and J ends lost 2 bases and 1 base, in that order; junction bases with no gene match: 3. Germline loops: CDR1 SGHRS, CDR2 YFSETQ. Here the CDR3 reads CASSLQGSSNQPQHF. The CDR3 nucleotides read TGCGCCAGCAGCTTACAGGGGTCGAGCAATCAGCCCCAGCATTTT.

This sequence joins TRBV28 and TRBJ1-4; D is uncertain. The germline V gene encodes CDR1 MDHEN and CDR2 SYDVKM. V was trimmed by 3 bases and J by 8 bases, leaving 10 bases between them. The CDR3 sequence is 13 residues long. DNA of the CDR3: TGTGCCAGCAGTTTGGCGGATGGCGAAAAACTGTTTTTT. Translation gives CASSLADGEKLFF.

Many counts were recorded for this clone. The chain is built from TRBV21-1 and TRBJ1-1. TRBV21-1 is shown as a pseudogene. CDR3 size: 14 residues. The CDR3 nucleotides read TGTGCCAGCAGCAAAGGGGGTTTGAACACTGAAGCTTTCTTT. This translates into CASSKGGLNTEAFF.

This chain links TRBV6-6 with TRBJ2-5, with 8 nucleotides matching TRBD1. This CDR3 spans 13 amino acids. Trimming cost V 6 bases and J 5 bases; bases outside gene matches: 5. Germline values: CDR1 MNHNY, CDR2 SVGAGI (reference sequence). The CDR3 region is CASRPGGGETQYF. The CDR3 DNA follows: TGTGCCAGCAGGCCAGGGGGCGGGGAGACCCAGTACTTC.

This clone has only a few counts. This sequence joins TRBV19 and TRBJ2-2; D uncertain. The CDR3 contains 15 residues. The V gene's germline CDR1 is LNHDA and CDR2 SQIVND (reference sequence). With 0 bases removed from V and 4 bases from J, the gap between germline ends came to 9 bases. In DNA form, the CDR3 reads TGTGCCAGTAGTATAGATCCAGCCACCACCGGGGAGCTGTTTTTT. Encoded protein: CASSIDPATTGELFF.

This clone was counted a few times. The rearrangement uses TRBV29-1 and TRBJ2-3, with D hard to call. Germline V gene data show CDR1 as SQVTM and CDR2 as ANQGSEA. This CDR3 has 13 amino acids. Trimming pared 4 bases from V and 0 bases from J, leaving 8 bases between. In DNA, the CDR3 is TGCAGCGTTGCTCGCCGGAGCACAGATACGCAGTATTTT. Translated, it gives CSVARRSTDTQYF.

Written as DNA, the CDR3 is TGTGCCTGGAACGGAGGGGGAAATTCACCCCTCCACTTT. This gives the protein CAWNGGGNSPLHF. The chain combines TRBV30 with TRBJ1-6; maybe TRBD1 (6 bases). Germline loops: CDR1 GTSNPN, CDR2 SVGIG (reference sequence). V dropped 4 bases and J dropped 7 bases, with 11 bases sitting between them. The length of the CDR3 is 13 residues.

A remark on this clone: The same CDR3 arises from other DNA sequences in this sample as well. This chain uses TRBV28 with TRBJ1-1; D remains ambiguous. The CDR3 totals 13 residues. Germline CDR1 is MDHEN and CDR2 is SYDVKM. V was cut by 4 bases and J by 1 base, with 7 bases left in between. CDR3 DNA: TGTGCCAGCAGTTCCCCCCAGAACACTGAAGCTTTCTTT. This encodes CASSSPQNTEAFF.

This clone was seen only a few times. The chain joins TRBV29-1 to TRBJ2-2; D gene ambiguous. V shed 4 bases and J shed 1 base, with 13 bases lying between them. The CDR3 has 15 amino acids. Germline lookup yields CDR1 SQVTM and CDR2 ANQGSEA. The CDR3 spells CSVADGPRNTGELFF. The CDR3 nucleotides are TGCAGCGTTGCTGACGGCCCGCGGAACACCGGGGAGCTGTTTTTT.

In this sample, this clone turned up a few times. The rearrangement links TRBV28 to TRBJ2-7; 10 bases map to TRBD1. J gave up 5 bases and V 4 bases, and 8 bases lay outside the gene matches. The length of the CDR3 is 15 residues. CDR1 and CDR2 from the germline V gene are MDHEN and SYDVKM. As DNA, the CDR3 is TGTGCCAGCAGTTCCTCGGGACAGGGGTACCACGAGCAGTACTTC. Its translation: CASSSSGQGYHEQYF.

The chain employs TRBV2 and TRBJ2-3, with a tentative D call TRBD1 (5 bases). V was cut by 6 bases and J by 2 bases, with 12 bases left in between. The V gene's germline CDR1 is SNHLY and CDR2 FYNNEI. The CDR3 is made up of 14 amino acids. CDR3 loop: CASSGDSTTDTQYF. The CDR3 bases are TGTGCCAGCAGCGGTGACAGTACCACAGATACGCAGTATTTT.

This clone occurred a few times. The chain carries TRBV2 and TRBJ1-2, with D unresolved. The CDR3 consists of 14 residues. V was clipped by 6 bases and J by 0 bases, with 11 bases between them. From germline, CDR1 is SNHLY and CDR2 FYNNEI. CDR3 coding DNA: TGTGCCAGCAGCCCGGACCTCCCTAACTATGGCTACACCTTC. It yields the protein CASSPDLPNYGYTF.

This clone showed up just a few times. J is TRBJ2-1 and V is TRBV10-3; D uncertain. The germline gives CDR1 ENHRY, CDR2 SYGVKD. V dropped 5 bases and J dropped 7 bases, with 12 bases sitting between them. The CDR3 consists of 13 residues. The CDR3 nucleotides read TGTGCCATCAGTCCGTACGAGTGGAATGAGCAGTTCTTC. It translates to CAISPYEWNEQFF.

V and J are TRBV6-1 and TRBJ2-5, with D unresolved. Germline lookup yields CDR1 MNHNS and CDR2 SASEGT. Trimming left V 6 bases short and J 0 bases short, with 14 bases between. The CDR3 extends over 15 amino acids. This CDR3 is CASSPGRLYQETQYF. Written as DNA, the CDR3 is TGTGCCAGCAGCCCCGGACGGCTGTACCAAGAGACCCAGTACTTC.

The V gene is TRBV10-2, the J gene TRBJ1-1, with D unresolved. Germline values: CDR1 WSHSY, CDR2 SAAADI. The CDR3 is made up of 13 amino acids. The V and J ends lost 2 bases and 5 bases respectively, with 9 bases between them. The CDR3 here is CASSEERVTEAFF. The DNA of the CDR3 is TGCGCCAGCAGTGAGGAAAGGGTGACTGAAGCTTTCTTT.

This clone has more than one count but fewer than ten. The chain links TRBV7-2 to TRBJ2-5, with D perhaps TRBD1 (5 bases). Trimming removed 5 bases from V and 4 bases from J, with 14 bases in between. This CDR3 contains 14 residues. Germline CDR1 is SGHTA and CDR2 is FQGNSA. The CDR3 coding sequence is TGTGCCAGCAGCCATGTAGGACACCGAGAGACCCAGTACTTC. Translated: CASSHVGHRETQYF. The whole variable domain, filled in from reference TRBV7-2 and TRBJ2-5, reads GAGVSQSPSNKVTEKGKDVELRCDPISGHTALYWYRQSLGQGLEFLIYFQGNSAPDKSGLPSDRFSAERTGGSVSTLTIQRTQQEDSAVYLCASSHVGHRETQYFGPGTRLLVL.

Remarks on this clone: The same CDR3 is also encoded by other DNA sequences in this sample. The rearrangement links TRBV29-1 to TRBJ2-2, with 9 bases lining up with TRBD1. The germline V gene encodes CDR1 SQVTM and CDR2 ANQGSEA. Germline trimming cut 5 bases from V and 2 bases from J; bases unmatched to any gene: 12. The CDR3 length is 17 residues. The CDR3 region has the DNA TGCAGCGTTTCCTCCGGACAGGGGTTGCGCAACACCGGGGAGCTGTTTTTT. It is translated as CSVSSGQGLRNTGELFF.

This clone was found a few times. The chain is built from TRBV20-1 and TRBJ1-1; D ambiguous. This CDR3 spans 10 amino acids. Germline V lookup: CDR1 DFQATT, CDR2 SNEGSKA (reference sequence). CDR3 loop: CISGNTEAFF. In DNA, the CDR3 is TGCATTTCGGGGAACACTGAAGCTTTCTTT.

The table lists this clone with a few counts. The chain couples TRBV19 to TRBJ1-4, with D perhaps matching TRBD1 (6 bases). The CDR3 contains 17 residues. The germline V and J ends were trimmed by 1 base and 0 bases, with 12 bases remaining between them. Germline V gene lookup returns CDR1 LNHDA and CDR2 SQIVND (reference sequence). The CDR3 here is CASSIAGQRATNEKLFF. CDR3 nucleotides: TGTGCCAGTAGTATAGCTGGACAGAGAGCAACTAATGAAAAACTGTTTTTT.

The CDR3 reads CAIRPTGEGGYTF. The CDR3 region has the DNA TGTGCCATCAGGCCCACAGGGGAGGGTGGCTACACCTTC. This rearrangement joins TRBV10-3 to TRBJ1-2, with 7 bases aligning to TRBD1. CDR3 length: 13 amino acids. CDR1 and CDR2 from the germline V gene are ENHRY and SYGVKD. Trimming took 6 bases from V and 7 from J; bases not matched to a gene: 8.

This clone was observed a handful of times. The rearrangement joins TRBV28 to TRBJ2-6, with D unresolved. V lost 4 bases, J lost 0 bases, and 7 bases lay in between. The germline V gene encodes CDR1 MDHEN and CDR2 SYDVKM. CDR3 size: 15 residues. CDR3 amino acids: CASSSGGSGANVLTF. Written as DNA, the CDR3 is TGTGCCAGCAGTTCAGGTGGCTCTGGGGCCAACGTCCTGACTTTC. The whole variable domain, filled in from reference TRBV28 and TRBJ2-6, reads DVKVTQSSRYLVKRTGEKVFLECVQDMDHENMFWYRQDPGLGLRLIYFSYDVKMKEKGDIPEGYSVSREKKERFSLILESASTNQTSMYLCASSSGGSGANVLTFGAGSRLTVL.

This clone was observed a handful of times. The same CDR3 is also encoded by other DNA sequences in this sample. The CDR3 nucleotides are TGTGCCAGCAGCTTGGGTCGCACCGGGGAGCTGTTTTTT. As protein: CASSLGRTGELFF. This chain uses TRBV5-6 with TRBJ2-2; D is uncertain. The CDR3 totals 13 residues. CDR1 SGHDT and CDR2 YYEEEE come from the germline V gene. Trimming took 0 bases from V and 4 from J, leaving 4 bases between them.

This clone was picked up many times. This chain joins TRBV27 and TRBJ2-3, with TRBD1 matching 8 bases. The junction had 6 bases not matched to a gene; V was cut back by 6 bases and J by 4 bases. The CDR3 covers 14 residues. Germline V gives CDR1 MNHEY, CDR2 SMNVEV (reference sequence). The CDR3 nucleotides read TGTGCCAGCAGGCTGACAGGGGCCCCAGATACGCAGTATTTT. This gives the protein CASRLTGAPDTQYF.

This clone was seen more than once but under ten times. The chain is built from TRBV6-5 and TRBJ2-7; 8 nucleotides align to TRBD1. V shed 0 bases, J shed 2 bases, and the junction held 3 bases outside the gene matches. The length of the CDR3 is 15 residues. Per the germline V gene, CDR1 is MNHEY and CDR2 is SVGAGI. The CDR3 DNA follows: TGTGCCAGCAGTTACTCCACAGGGGGAACCTACGAGCAGTACTTC. Its protein product is CASSYSTGGTYEQYF.

This sequence joins TRBV5-6 and TRBJ1-5, with D perhaps TRBD1 (5 bases). Per germline, CDR1 SGHDT and CDR2 YYEEEE. This CDR3 has 14 residues. Trimming shortened V by 4 bases and J by 5 bases, and 13 bases separated the two germline ends. DNA for the CDR3: TGTGCCAGCAGCCTAGGGGCAGGCGATCAGCCCCAGCATTTT. Translated, it gives CASSLGAGDQPQHF.

The rearrangement joins TRBV30 to TRBJ1-2, with D perhaps matching TRBD1 (5 bases). Germline CDR1 is GTSNPN and CDR2 is SVGIG (reference sequence). V dropped 2 bases and J dropped 1 base, with 8 bases sitting between them. This CDR3 contains 13 residues. CDR3 bases: TGTGCCTGGAGTTCCGACAGTAACTATGGCTACACCTTC. Protein sequence: CAWSSDSNYGYTF.

The chain uses TRBV6-1 and TRBJ1-3; TRBD1 is a possible D gene (6 bases). The germline V and J ends were trimmed by 6 bases and 3 bases, with 6 bases remaining between them. The germline V gene has CDR1 MNHNS and CDR2 SASEGT. CDR3 length: 12 residues. Here the CDR3 reads CASRDSGNTIYF. DNA of the CDR3: TGTGCCAGCAGGGACAGTGGAAACACCATATATTTT.